One sample yielded the 19 T cell receptor beta chains listed below, sequenced in a study of CD8 T cells in ankylosing spondylitis. TCRdb analysed the 5' RACE reads with MiXCR anew, one entry per CDR3 protein. The sample yields 200,000 or so distinct CDR3 sequences, roughly 26% seen once. The material sequenced was blood, either unsorted or a sorted T cell fraction (not recorded which). These receptor sequences come from a male donor with ankylosing spondylitis or in good health (not recorded which).

This clonotype appeared many times. V and J are TRBV9 and TRBJ1-1, with unresolved D. The CDR3 covers 14 residues. Looked up from germline, CDR1 is SGDLS and CDR2 is YYNGEE. The V end lost 0 bases, the J end lost 0 bases, and 6 bases lay between the germline ends. CDR3 in amino acids: CASSVEAMNTEAFF. The CDR3 nucleotides are TGTGCCAGCAGCGTAGAGGCAATGAACACTGAAGCTTTCTTT.

This chain uses TRBV4-3 with TRBJ2-1; TRBD2 matches 8 bases. The CDR3 covers 15 residues. Germline CDR1 LGHNA, CDR2 YSLEER. Unmatched junction bases numbered 5, after V lost 1 base and J lost 6 bases. The CDR3 here is CASSQVLGRANEQFF. In DNA, the CDR3 is TGCGCCAGCAGCCAAGTCCTCGGGAGGGCCAATGAGCAGTTCTTC.

The V and J genes are TRBV20-1 and TRBJ2-5, with D possibly TRBD1 on 6 matching bases. Germline CDR1 DFQATT, CDR2 SNEGSKA (reference sequence). Trimming stripped 0 bases from V and 4 bases from J, with 12 bases between. CDR3 length: 14 amino acids. As DNA, the CDR3 is TGCAGTGCTAGAGATCCCCTGGGGGCAGAGACCCAGTACTTC. Translation: CSARDPLGAETQYF.

This clonotype appeared many times. V and J are TRBV4-2 and TRBJ2-3, with D unclear. In germline, CDR1 is LGHNA, CDR2 YNFKEQ. V lost 3 bases to trimming and J lost 2 bases, with 9 bases between them. This CDR3 has 14 residues. CDR3 region: CASSQTGNTDTQYF. CDR3 DNA sequence: TGTGCCAGCAGCCAGACGGGTAACACAGATACGCAGTATTTT.

This clonotype appeared a few times. The V and J genes are TRBV7-3 and TRBJ1-6; TRBD1 matches 7 bases. Trimming took 7 bases from V and 7 from J; bases not matched to a gene: 7. Germline CDR1 SGHTA, CDR2 FQGTGA. This CDR3 comprises 14 residues. The CDR3 spells CASTPGTENSPLHF. The CDR3 nucleotides are TGTGCCAGCACCCCCGGGACAGAAAATTCACCCCTCCACTTT.

This clonotype was detected many times. The CDR3 DNA sequence: TGCGCCAGCAGCTTGGGACAGGATAATTCACCCCTCCACTTT. As protein: CASSLGQDNSPLHF. The chain links TRBV5-1 to TRBJ1-6, with D possibly matching TRBD1 (6 bases). CDR1 SGHRS and CDR2 YFSETQ come from the germline V gene. V was shortened by 0 bases and J by 5 bases, with 6 bases between the two germline ends. The CDR3 loop spans 14 amino acids.

This clonotype has ten or more counts. The chain recombines TRBV12-3 or TRBV12-4 with TRBJ1-1; D unclear. The CDR3 contains 13 residues. With 0 bases removed from V and 1 base from J, the gap between germline ends came to 3 bases. The CDR3 nucleotides are TGTGCCAGCAGTTTAGCGGGGAACACTGAAGCTTTCTTT. Protein product: CASSLAGNTEAFF.

This clonotype was seen a handful of times. CDR3 in amino acids: CASSPTLGADREETQYF. The CDR3 DNA sequence: TGTGCCAGCAGTCCTACCCTGGGCGCGGACAGGGAAGAGACCCAGTACTTC. The gene calls are TRBV12-3 or TRBV12-4 and TRBJ2-5; 8 bases align to TRBD1. The V segment lost 5 bases and the J segment 3 bases; nucleotides outside the gene matches: 14. The CDR3 totals 17 residues.

This clonotype was counted only a few times. The chain recombines TRBV5-1 with TRBJ2-2; 11 bases line up with TRBD2. J lost 8 bases, V lost 6 bases, and 9 bases had no gene match. The CDR3 has 15 amino acids. In germline, CDR1 is SGHRS, CDR2 YFSETQ. DNA for the CDR3: TGCGCCAGCACCTCCGGGACTAGCGGTTTAGGGGAGCTGTTTTTT. This codes for CASTSGTSGLGELFF.

This clonotype occurred many times. The J gene is TRBJ1-3, the V gene TRBV7-8; D ambiguous. Germline CDR1 reads SGHVS; CDR2 reads FQNEAQ. The germline V and J ends were trimmed by 5 bases and 0 bases, with 14 bases remaining between them. The CDR3 loop spans 16 amino acids. The CDR3 protein is CASSARTDHSGNTIYF. Here the CDR3 DNA reads TGTGCCAGCAGCGCGCGGACGGATCACTCTGGAAACACCATATATTTT.

This clonotype was counted many times. This chain joins TRBV4-3 and TRBJ2-7; a weak D match, TRBD2 (5 bases). The CDR3 has 13 amino acids. V lost 2 bases to trimming and J lost 9 bases, with 14 bases between them. Per the germline V gene, CDR1 is LGHNA and CDR2 is YSLEER. The DNA for the CDR3 is TGCGCCAGCAGCCAAATGAGAGGGTCGGGGCAGTACTTC. This sequence encodes CASSQMRGSGQYF.

This clonotype was seen at least ten times. The chain is built from TRBV4-2 and TRBJ2-2, with D uncertain. Trimming stripped 3 bases from V and 6 bases from J, with 8 bases between. Germline V gene sequence: CDR1 LGHNA, CDR2 YNFKEQ. CDR3 length: 13 residues. The DNA of the CDR3 is TGTGCCAGCAGCCACCCTGGGCCCGGGGAGCTGTTTTTT. It yields the protein CASSHPGPGELFF.

The chain carries TRBV25-1 and TRBJ1-6; D is unresolved. V lost 7 bases and J 8 bases, leaving 12 bases between the germline ends. Germline CDR1 and CDR2: MGHDK and SYGVNS. CDR3 length: 13 residues. This CDR3 reads CASKITVYSPLHF. The CDR3 nucleotides read TGTGCCAGCAAGATAACGGTATATTCACCCCTCCACTTT.

This clonotype has a count of ten or more. The chain joins TRBV28 to TRBJ2-6; 7 bases match TRBD2. The CDR3 has 17 residues. V trimming: 5 bases; J trimming: 0 bases; junction bases outside the gene matches: 7. Germline V gene data show CDR1 as MDHEN and CDR2 as SYDVKM. The CDR3 nucleotides are TGTGCCAGCAGTGTGGGGGGGAAACCCTCTGGGGCCAACGTCCTGACTTTC. Protein sequence: CASSVGGKPSGANVLTF.

This clonotype was observed many times. The rearrangement uses TRBV2 and TRBJ1-2; 7 bases line up with TRBD1. Germline V gene sequence: CDR1 SNHLY, CDR2 FYNNEI. V trimming: 6 bases; J trimming: 5 bases; junction bases outside the gene matches: 9. The CDR3 is made up of 14 amino acids. This CDR3 reads CASSTDRVGYGYTF. The CDR3 region has the DNA TGTGCCAGCAGCACCGACAGGGTGGGGTATGGCTACACCTTC.

The chain couples TRBV28 to TRBJ2-1, with unresolved D. Trimming removed 2 bases from V and 5 bases from J, with 4 bases in between. Germline CDR1 and CDR2: MDHEN and SYDVKM. The CDR3 runs 12 residues. The CDR3 spells CASSLLHNEQFF. In DNA form, the CDR3 reads TGTGCCAGCAGTTTACTCCACAATGAGCAGTTCTTC. The variable domain in full, completed from reference TRBV28 and TRBJ2-1, reads DVKVTQSSRYLVKRTGEKVFLECVQDMDHENMFWYRQDPGLGLRLIYFSYDVKMKEKGDIPEGYSVSREKKERFSLILESASTNQTSMYLCASSLLHNEQFFGPGTRLTVL.

This clonotype was detected a few times. The genes are TRBV29-1 and TRBJ2-1; 7 bases align to TRBD1. The CDR3 extends over 14 amino acids. Germline V CDR1 and CDR2: SQVTM, ANQGSEA. The V gene end was trimmed by 5 bases and the J gene end by 4 bases; junction bases not matched to a gene: 8. The CDR3 nucleotides are TGCAGCGTTAAGAACAGGGGAGAGTACAATGAGCAGTTCTTC. This encodes CSVKNRGEYNEQFF.

This clonotype was observed many times. The J gene is TRBJ2-5, the V gene TRBV5-1; D possibly corresponds to TRBD2 (6 bases). V was pared by 4 bases and J by 4 bases, with 20 bases between. CDR1 is SGHRS and CDR2 is YFSETQ in the germline V gene. There are 16 residues in the CDR3. The chain's CDR3 is CASSTPGTLGAETQYF. The CDR3 nucleotides are TGCGCCAGCAGCACTCCCGGGACTTTAGGGGCAGAGACCCAGTACTTC.

The V call is TRBV6-1, the J call TRBJ2-2, with D perhaps TRBD1 (6 bases). Germline loops: CDR1 MNHNS, CDR2 SASEGT. This CDR3 contains 15 residues. Between the trimmed V and J ends, which lost 4 bases and 4 bases, there was a span of 13 bases. CDR3: CASSGQGLITGELFF. The CDR3 coding sequence is TGTGCCAGCAGTGGCCAGGGGCTGATCACCGGGGAGCTGTTTTTT.